These 32 T cell receptor beta chains were sequenced from one sample in a study of patients with pleural tuberculosis. A single record per CDR3 protein comes from TCRdb applying MiXCR to the reads. The data contain nearly 30,000 distinct CDR3 sequences, under 20% of them singletons. Sample: peripheral blood. These TCRs come from a human donor with pleural tuberculosis.

This clonotype appeared many times. V usage is TRBV5-4 and J usage is TRBJ2-1; D call uncertain. Trimming removed 0 bases at V and 6 bases at J, with 7 bases between. Germline lookup yields CDR1 SGHNT and CDR2 YYREEE (reference sequence). CDR3 size: 13 residues. CDR3 coding DNA: TGTGCCAGCAGCTTGGCACAGTTCAATGAGCAGTTCTTC. It yields the protein CASSLAQFNEQFF.

This clonotype counts as medium-sized. The CDR3 is CASRGGSGNTIYF. The CDR3 coding sequence is TGTGCCAGCAGAGGGGGGTCAGGAAACACCATATATTTT. This chain connects TRBV28 to TRBJ1-3; tentative D call: TRBD1 (6 bases). Germline V gene lookup returns CDR1 MDHEN and CDR2 SYDVKM. The CDR3 loop spans 13 amino acids. Trimming took off 6 bases at V and 4 bases at J, with 10 bases between the two ends.

This clonotype came up many times. The chain carries TRBV19 and TRBJ1-1, with D tentatively TRBD1 (6 bases). The CDR3 totals 16 residues. In germline, CDR1 is LNHDA, CDR2 SQIVND (reference sequence). The V gene lost 6 bases and the J gene lost 0 bases, with 17 bases spanning the gap. CDR3 sequence (DNA): TGTGCCAGTAGCCACCGATCGGACAGAATGAACACTGAAGCTTTCTTT. Protein sequence: CASSHRSDRMNTEAFF.

This clonotype was detected ten times or more. This chain uses TRBV5-1 with TRBJ1-1; D gene ambiguous. CDR3 length equals 13 residues. Trimming removed 0 bases at V and 2 bases at J, with 5 bases between. CDR1 SGHRS and CDR2 YFSETQ come from the germline V gene. The chain's CDR3 is CASSLDSNTEAFF. The CDR3 DNA follows: TGCGCCAGCAGCTTGGATTCAAACACTGAAGCTTTCTTT. The full variable domain, its missing parts supplied by reference TRBV5-1 and TRBJ1-1, is KAGVTQTPRYLIKTRGQQVTLSCSPISGHRSVSWYQQTPGQGLQFLFEYFSETQRNKGNFPGRFSGRQFSNSRSEMNVSTLELGDSALYLCASSLDSNTEAFFGQGTRLTVV.

This clonotype was seen many times. The rearrangement links TRBV2 to TRBJ1-1; 11 positions match TRBD1. J lost 4 bases, V lost 7 bases, and 5 bases had no gene match. This CDR3 has 14 amino acids. Germline V gene data show CDR1 as SNHLY and CDR2 as FYNNEI. CDR3: CASTWTGGGTEAFF. The CDR3 nucleotides are TGTGCCAGCACTTGGACAGGGGGCGGCACTGAAGCTTTCTTT.

This clonotype was recorded at least ten times. V gene TRBV4-1 combines with J gene TRBJ2-7; 7 bases line up with TRBD1. Germline assignment: CDR1 MGHRA and CDR2 YSYEKL. After removal of 1 base from V and 4 bases from J, the junction contained 13 bases not matched to a gene. The CDR3 has 17 amino acids. CDR3 sequence reads: CASSQGPDREKLYEQYF. In DNA, the CDR3 is TGCGCCAGCAGCCAAGGGCCCGACAGGGAAAAACTTTACGAGCAGTACTTC.

The sample holds many counts of this clonotype. J is TRBJ1-2 and V is TRBV5-4; 12 positions agree with TRBD1. Germline V CDR1 and CDR2: SGHNT, YYREEE (reference sequence). The junction had 8 bases not matched to a gene; V was cut back by 4 bases and J by 7 bases. The CDR3 covers 15 residues. The DNA of the CDR3 is TGTGCCAGCAGCGCCGGGACAGGGGGCGGCCTTGGCTACACCTTC. Translated, it gives CASSAGTGGGLGYTF.

Sample share makes this clonotype medium-sized. The chain carries TRBV28 and TRBJ1-5; unclear D gene. Trimming removed 5 bases from V and 3 bases from J, with 11 bases in between. CDR3 size: 14 residues. The germline V gene has CDR1 MDHEN and CDR2 SYDVKM. The CDR3: CASSPSDTNQPQHF. As DNA, the CDR3 is TGTGCCAGCAGTCCATCCGACACCAATCAGCCCCAGCATTTT.

As concerns this clonotype: One end of the junction fails to match germline, which may point to a read error. V gene TRBV3-1 combines with J gene TRBJ2-7; D is undetermined. This CDR3 has 14 amino acids. Germline V gene sequence: CDR1 LGHDT, CDR2 YNNKEL (reference sequence). CDR3 sequence (DNA): TGTGCCAGCAGCTTGTCTGATAGCTCCTGCGAGCAGCACTTC. This translates into CASSLSDSSCEQHF.

There are many counts of this clonotype. The chain has TRBV29-1 and TRBJ2-7; D is possibly TRBD1 (5 bases). The germline V gene has CDR1 SQVTM and CDR2 ANQGSEA. With 5 bases removed from V and 0 bases from J, the gap between germline ends came to 8 bases. This CDR3 has 12 residues. The CDR3 coding sequence is TGCAGCGTTCAGGGTTTCTCCTACGAGCAGTACTTC. It encodes CSVQGFSYEQYF.

This clonotype is classed as medium-sized (0.01 to 0.1%). The J gene is TRBJ1-6, the V gene TRBV25-1, with 7 bases fitting TRBD1. With 7 bases clipped from V and 8 bases from J, the junction kept 11 bases outside the gene matches. Germline CDR1 reads MGHDK; CDR2 reads SYGVNS. The CDR3 is made up of 15 amino acids. For the CDR3, the DNA is TGTGCCAGCATGCCACCTGACAGGGACTATTCACCCCTCCACTTT. Its protein product is CASMPPDRDYSPLHF.

In this sample, this clonotype turned up many times. V usage is TRBV7-6 and J usage is TRBJ2-7, with 8 bases identical to TRBD2. Trimming cost V 5 bases and J 2 bases; bases outside gene matches: 11. The CDR3 is 16 amino acids. CDR1 is SGHVS and CDR2 is FNYEAQ in the germline V gene. CDR3 in DNA: TGTGCCAGCAGCAACCTCCTAGCGGGTGATACCTACGAGCAGTACTTC. Amino acid sequence: CASSNLLAGDTYEQYF.

At least ten counts were recorded for this clonotype. The V call is TRBV29-1, the J call TRBJ1-1; 8 positions match TRBD1. V lost 4 bases and J lost 1; bases outside the gene matches: 2. The CDR3 totals 13 residues. Germline V CDR1 and CDR2: SQVTM, ANQGSEA. CDR3 residues: CSVAQGANTEAFF. The CDR3 region has the DNA TGCAGCGTTGCCCAGGGGGCGAACACTGAAGCTTTCTTT.

This clonotype showed up many times. J is TRBJ1-5 and V is TRBV12-3 or TRBV12-4, with 7 bases that match TRBD1. J gave up 7 bases and V 6 bases, and 3 bases lay outside the gene matches. The CDR3 has 12 residues. The CDR3 sequence is CASSTGDQPQHF. The CDR3 bases are TGTGCCAGCAGCACAGGGGACCAGCCCCAGCATTTT.

This clonotype was seen at least ten times. The CDR3 nucleotides are TGTGCCAGCAGTGGCGGTTCGGGACAGGGGGCCCGCAGAGGACAGCCCCAGCATTTT. This encodes CASSGGSGQGARRGQPQHF. V gene TRBV6-1 combines with J gene TRBJ1-5; 12 bases fit TRBD1. Germline V gene sequence: CDR1 MNHNS, CDR2 SASEGT. With V trimmed by 4 bases and J by 7 bases, 17 bases remained unmatched. This CDR3 spans 19 amino acids.

Relative to its sample, this clonotype is medium-sized. This chain joins TRBV20-1 and TRBJ1-1, with D maybe TRBD1 (5 bases). Germline CDR1 DFQATT, CDR2 SNEGSKA (reference sequence). This CDR3 contains 14 residues. The V and J ends lost 5 bases and 4 bases respectively, with 17 bases between them. CDR3 sequence: CSAAGEMGVTEAFF. CDR3 in DNA: TGCAGTGCTGCCGGGGAGATGGGGGTCACTGAAGCTTTCTTT.

By share, this clonotype counts as medium-sized. The chain employs TRBV6-1 and TRBJ1-5; D is perhaps TRBD1 (5 bases). The V end lost 2 bases, the J end lost 0 bases, and 11 bases lay between the germline ends. Germline CDR1 and CDR2: MNHNS and SASEGT. This CDR3 is 16 amino acids long. CDR3 nucleotides: TGTGCCAGCAGTGAATTGGGGGGGAATAGCAATCAGCCCCAGCATTTT. It yields the protein CASSELGGNSNQPQHF.

This clonotype appeared many times. The rearrangement links TRBV15 to TRBJ2-1; 9 bases are shared with TRBD2. The CDR3 is made up of 15 amino acids. Germline V gene data show CDR1 as LNHNV and CDR2 as YYDKDF (reference sequence). V was clipped by 4 bases and J by 4 bases; unmatched bases: 5. CDR3 sequence (DNA): TGTGCCACCAGCAATAGACTAGCGGTGTACAATGAGCAGTTCTTC. It yields the protein CATSNRLAVYNEQFF.

This clonotype has ten or more counts. The genes are TRBV5-4 and TRBJ2-3; tentative D call: TRBD1 (6 bases). The CDR3 contains 15 residues. V was shortened by 2 bases and J by 4 bases, with 14 bases between the two germline ends. Germline lookup yields CDR1 SGHNT and CDR2 YYREEE (reference sequence). The CDR3 DNA is TGTGCCAGCAGCTTAGGCAGGGGAATCGCAGATACGCAGTATTTT. Encoded protein: CASSLGRGIADTQYF.

This clonotype was picked up many times. The CDR3 loop reads CASSLPHRGLYEQYF. Here the CDR3 DNA reads TGTGCCAGCAGTTTGCCTCACAGGGGGCTCTACGAGCAGTACTTC. V and J are TRBV12-3 or TRBV12-4 and TRBJ2-7; the match to TRBD1 covers 9 bases. The J segment lost 3 bases and the V segment lost 3 bases, leaving 6 bases of the junction unmatched. This CDR3 comprises 15 residues.

A note on this clonotype: Mismatch with germline at one junction end may stem from a read error. J is TRBJ2-2 and V is TRBV30; 9 nucleotides align to TRBD1. CDR3 length: 16 residues. The V gene's germline CDR1 is GTSNPN and CDR2 SVGIG (reference sequence). DNA of the CDR3: TGTGCCTGGCCCGGGACAGGGCTTTTGAACACCGGGGAGCTGTTCTTT. The encoded protein is CAWPGTGLLNTGELFF.

At least ten counts were recorded for this clonotype. The chain carries TRBV6-2 or TRBV6-3 and TRBJ2-1; 7 bases line up with TRBD2. Germline CDR1 MNHEY, CDR2 SVGEGT. The V gene end was trimmed by 6 bases and the J gene end by 1 base; junction bases not matched to a gene: 9. This CDR3 region has 16 residues. The CDR3 DNA follows: TGTGCCAGCAGCCCCATGGGGCGGGGGTCCTACAATGAGCAGTTCTTC. Amino acid sequence: CASSPMGRGSYNEQFF.

By share, this clonotype ranks as medium-sized. The genes are TRBV4-3 and TRBJ2-7; D gene ambiguous. The V end lost 0 bases, the J end lost 3 bases, and 12 bases lay between the germline ends. Per germline, CDR1 LGHNA and CDR2 YSLEER. The CDR3 covers 15 residues. CDR3 nucleotide sequence: TGCGCCAGCAGCCAAGAGGCAGGATCTAACTACGAGCAGTACTTC. This encodes CASSQEAGSNYEQYF.

This clonotype appeared many times. The genes are TRBV7-9 and TRBJ1-2; no clear D. The V end lost 2 bases, the J end lost 6 bases, and 7 bases lay between the germline ends. The CDR3 has 12 residues. From germline, CDR1 is SEHNR and CDR2 FQNEAQ (reference sequence). The CDR3 spells CASSLTGDGYTF. Written as DNA, the CDR3 is TGTGCCAGCAGCTTAACTGGGGATGGCTACACCTTC.

This clonotype was observed once. A much larger clone sits a single nucleotide away, making a read error possible. V is TRBV19 and J is TRBJ1-2; D is unclear. The CDR3 extends over 12 amino acids. Germline V lookup: CDR1 LNHDA, CDR2 SQIVND (reference sequence). CDR3 DNA sequence: TGTGCCAGTAGTACTACACCTCATGGCCACACCTTC. Translation gives CASSTTPHGHTF.

This clonotype was seen ten or more times. The chain has TRBV2 and TRBJ2-1; tentatively, D is TRBD2 (5 bases). The CDR3 consists of 15 residues. V was pared by 3 bases and J by 1 base, with 10 bases between. Germline V gene data show CDR1 as SNHLY and CDR2 as FYNNEI. CDR3 nucleotide sequence: TGTGCCAGCAGTGACGAGGGTAGGTCCTACAATGAGCAGTTCTTC. Its protein product is CASSDEGRSYNEQFF. Full variable domain (missing parts from reference TRBV2 and TRBJ2-1): EPEVTQTPSHQVTQMGQEVILRCVPISNHLYFYWYRQILGQKVEFLVSFYNNEISEKSEIFDDQFSVERPDGSNFTLKIRSTKLEDSAMYFCASSDEGRSYNEQFFGPGTRLTVL.

This clonotype has a count of ten or more. This may be a read error, as it is one base from a much larger clone. The chain recombines TRBV6-2 or TRBV6-3 with TRBJ2-2, with a tentative D call TRBD1 (6 bases). The CDR3 has 14 residues. Germline V gene sequence: CDR1 MNHEY, CDR2 SVGEGT. The CDR3 region has the DNA TGTGCCGGCAGTTACTCGGACAGCACCGGGGAGCTGTTTTTT. Translating gives CAGSYSDSTGELFF.

This clonotype was seen repeatedly, ten times or more. The genes are TRBV10-3 and TRBJ1-5; D gene uncertain. V was clipped by 4 bases and J by 0 bases, with 7 bases between them. The germline gives CDR1 ENHRY, CDR2 SYGVKD. This CDR3 spans 14 amino acids. CDR3 amino acids: CAISGQDSNQPQHF. CDR3 DNA: TGTGCCATCAGTGGTCAGGATAGCAATCAGCCCCAGCATTTT.

In its sample, this clonotype is medium-sized. The rearrangement links TRBV6-6 to TRBJ1-1; D is unresolved. The germline V gene has CDR1 MNHNY and CDR2 SVGAGI (reference sequence). V lost 0 bases to trimming and J lost 6 bases, with 14 bases between them. The CDR3 is 15 amino acids. CDR3 amino acids: CASSYSKRRNPEAFF. CDR3 sequence (DNA): TGTGCCAGCAGTTACTCGAAGCGCAGAAACCCTGAAGCTTTCTTT.

This clonotype is large in the sample. The rearrangement joins TRBV28 to TRBJ2-7; D possibly corresponds to TRBD1 (5 bases). CDR3 size: 14 residues. Deletions cut 8 bases from V and 5 bases from J, with 19 bases between. Per germline, CDR1 MDHEN and CDR2 SYDVKM. Written as DNA, the CDR3 is TGTGCCAGCGCTCGACCGACAGTAGTCCACGAGCAGTACTTC. Its translation: CASARPTVVHEQYF.

This clonotype came up many times. The gene calls are TRBV12-3 or TRBV12-4 and TRBJ2-7, with D perhaps TRBD2 (5 bases). V was trimmed by 5 bases and J by 6 bases, leaving 14 bases between them. CDR3 length: 13 residues. The CDR3 DNA sequence: TGTGCCAGCAGTCGGGATCCCGGACCCGAGCAGTACTTC. It specifies CASSRDPGPEQYF.

This clonotype came up many times. The J gene is TRBJ1-2, the V gene TRBV29-1; a possible D gene is TRBD1 (5 bases). Trimming stripped 5 bases from V and 0 bases from J, with 16 bases between. Germline V gene lookup returns CDR1 SQVTM and CDR2 ANQGSEA. The CDR3 is 15 residues long. The CDR3 DNA is TGCAGCGTTCTCAGCGCAGGGTCCCCTAACTATGGCTACACCTTC. Amino acid sequence: CSVLSAGSPNYGYTF.